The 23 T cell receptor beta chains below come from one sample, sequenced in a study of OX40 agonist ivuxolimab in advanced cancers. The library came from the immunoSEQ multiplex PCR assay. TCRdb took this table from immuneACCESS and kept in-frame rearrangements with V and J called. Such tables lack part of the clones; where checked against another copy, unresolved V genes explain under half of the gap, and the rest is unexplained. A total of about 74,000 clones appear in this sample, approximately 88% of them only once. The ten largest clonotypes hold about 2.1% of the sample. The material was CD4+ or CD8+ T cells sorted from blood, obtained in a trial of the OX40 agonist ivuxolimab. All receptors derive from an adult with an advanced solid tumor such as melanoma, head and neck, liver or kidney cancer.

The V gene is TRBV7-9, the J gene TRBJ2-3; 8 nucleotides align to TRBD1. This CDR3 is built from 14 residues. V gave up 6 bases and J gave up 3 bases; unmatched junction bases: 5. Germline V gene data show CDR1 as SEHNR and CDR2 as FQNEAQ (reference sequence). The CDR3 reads CASRQGALTDTQYF. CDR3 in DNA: TGTGCCAGCAGGCAGGGGGCGCTTACAGATACGCAGTATTTT.

The chain's CDR3 is CASSQGRGEKLFF. The CDR3 coding sequence is TGTGCCAGCAGCCAAGGACGGGGAGAAAAACTGTTTTTT. V is TRBV7-3 and J is TRBJ1-4; D not resolved. Germline assignment: CDR1 SGHTA and CDR2 FQGTGA. Trimming pared 5 bases from V and 8 bases from J, leaving 12 bases between. This CDR3 has 13 residues.

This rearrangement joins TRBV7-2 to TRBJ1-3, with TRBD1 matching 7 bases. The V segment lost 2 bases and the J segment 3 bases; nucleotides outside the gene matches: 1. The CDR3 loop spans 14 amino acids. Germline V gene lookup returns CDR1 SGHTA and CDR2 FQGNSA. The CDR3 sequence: CASSLYRGGNTIYF. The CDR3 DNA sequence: TGTGCCAGCAGCTTATACAGGGGTGGAAACACCATATATTTT.

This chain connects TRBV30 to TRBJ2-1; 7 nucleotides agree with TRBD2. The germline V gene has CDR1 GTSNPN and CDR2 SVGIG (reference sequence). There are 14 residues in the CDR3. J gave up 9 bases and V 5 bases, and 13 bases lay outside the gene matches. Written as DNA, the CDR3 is TGTGCCTGGGAGATTAGCTGGGAGGGTGGTGAGCAGTTCTTC. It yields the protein CAWEISWEGGEQFF.

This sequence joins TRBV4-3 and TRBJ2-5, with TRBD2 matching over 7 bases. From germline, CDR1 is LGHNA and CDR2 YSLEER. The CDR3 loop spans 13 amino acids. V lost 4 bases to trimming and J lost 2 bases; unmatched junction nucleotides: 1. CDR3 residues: CASSRDYQETQYF. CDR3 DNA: TGCGCCAGCAGCCGGGACTATCAAGAGACCCAGTACTTC.

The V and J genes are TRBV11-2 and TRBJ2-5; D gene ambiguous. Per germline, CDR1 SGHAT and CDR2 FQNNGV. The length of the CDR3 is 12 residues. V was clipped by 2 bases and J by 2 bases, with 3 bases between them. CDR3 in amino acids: CASSLIQETQYF. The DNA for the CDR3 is TGTGCCAGCAGCTTAATACAAGAGACCCAGTACTTC.

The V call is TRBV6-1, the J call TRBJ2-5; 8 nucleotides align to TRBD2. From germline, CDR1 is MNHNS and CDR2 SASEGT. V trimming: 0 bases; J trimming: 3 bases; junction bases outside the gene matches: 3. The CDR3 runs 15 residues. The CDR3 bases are TGTGCCAGCAGTGAAGCGGGGACTAGGAAAGAGACCCAGTACTTC. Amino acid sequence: CASSEAGTRKETQYF.

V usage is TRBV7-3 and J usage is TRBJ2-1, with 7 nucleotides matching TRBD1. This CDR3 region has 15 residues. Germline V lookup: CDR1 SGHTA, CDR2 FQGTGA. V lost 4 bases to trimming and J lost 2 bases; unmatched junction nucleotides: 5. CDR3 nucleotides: TGTGCCAGCAGCTACGACAGGGCGACCTACAATGAGCAGTTCTTC. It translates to CASSYDRATYNEQFF.

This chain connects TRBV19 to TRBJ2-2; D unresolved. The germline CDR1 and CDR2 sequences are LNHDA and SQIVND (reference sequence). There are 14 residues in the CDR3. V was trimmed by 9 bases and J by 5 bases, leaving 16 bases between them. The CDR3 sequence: CASLDPGHTGELFF. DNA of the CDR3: TGTGCCAGCCTGGACCCCGGGCATACCGGGGAGCTGTTTTTT.

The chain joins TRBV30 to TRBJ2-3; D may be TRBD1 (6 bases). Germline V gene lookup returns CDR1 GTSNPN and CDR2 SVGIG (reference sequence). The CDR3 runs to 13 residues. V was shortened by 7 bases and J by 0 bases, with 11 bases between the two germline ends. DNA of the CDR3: TGTGCCTTGCGACAGGATAGCACAGATACGCAGTATTTT. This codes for CALRQDSTDTQYF.

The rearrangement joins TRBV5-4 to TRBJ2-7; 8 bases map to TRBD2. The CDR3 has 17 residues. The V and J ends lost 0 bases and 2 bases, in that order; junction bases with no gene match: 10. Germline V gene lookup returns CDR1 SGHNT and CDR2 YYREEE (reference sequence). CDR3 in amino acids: CASSLGVSGGPPYEQYF. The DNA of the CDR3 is TGTGCCAGCAGCTTGGGAGTGTCGGGAGGGCCCCCCTACGAGCAGTACTTC.

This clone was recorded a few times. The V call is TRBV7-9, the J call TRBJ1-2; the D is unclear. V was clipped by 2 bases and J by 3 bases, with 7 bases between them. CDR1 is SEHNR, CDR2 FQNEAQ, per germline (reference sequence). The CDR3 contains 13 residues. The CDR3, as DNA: TGTGCCAGCAGCTTACCAGCCGACTATGGCTACACCTTC. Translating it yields CASSLPADYGYTF. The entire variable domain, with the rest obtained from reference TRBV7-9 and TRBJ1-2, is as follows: DTGVSQNPRHKITKRGQNVTFRCDPISEHNRLYWYRQTLGQGPEFLTYFQNEAQLEKSRLLSDRFSAERPKGSFSTLEIQRTEQGDSAMYLCASSLPADYGYTFGSGTRLTVV.

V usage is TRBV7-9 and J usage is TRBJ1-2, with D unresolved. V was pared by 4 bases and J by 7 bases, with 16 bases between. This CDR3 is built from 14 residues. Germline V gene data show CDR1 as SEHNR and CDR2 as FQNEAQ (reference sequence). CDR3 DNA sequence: TGTGCCAGCAGCTCCCAGAGCCTTGGTCCTGGCTACACCTTC. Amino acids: CASSSQSLGPGYTF.

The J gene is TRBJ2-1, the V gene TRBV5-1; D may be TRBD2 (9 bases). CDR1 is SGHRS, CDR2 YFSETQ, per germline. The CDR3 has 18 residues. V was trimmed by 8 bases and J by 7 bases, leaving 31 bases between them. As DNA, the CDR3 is TGCGCCAGTCAAAGCAGGGGGCGTGCGGGAGGGCCAGAGAATGAGCAGTTCTTC. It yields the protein CASQSRGRAGGPENEQFF.

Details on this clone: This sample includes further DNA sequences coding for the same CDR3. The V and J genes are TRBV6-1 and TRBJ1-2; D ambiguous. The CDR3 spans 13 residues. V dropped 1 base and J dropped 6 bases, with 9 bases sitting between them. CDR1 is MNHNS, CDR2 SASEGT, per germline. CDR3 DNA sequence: TGTGCCAGCAGTGAAGTGGGAAGAGATGGCTACACCTTC. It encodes CASSEVGRDGYTF.

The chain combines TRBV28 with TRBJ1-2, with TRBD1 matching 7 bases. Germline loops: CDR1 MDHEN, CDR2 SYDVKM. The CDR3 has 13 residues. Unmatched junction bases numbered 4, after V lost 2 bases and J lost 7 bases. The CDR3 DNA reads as TGTGCCAGCAGTTTAGACAGGGATCGTGGCTACACCTTC. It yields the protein CASSLDRDRGYTF.

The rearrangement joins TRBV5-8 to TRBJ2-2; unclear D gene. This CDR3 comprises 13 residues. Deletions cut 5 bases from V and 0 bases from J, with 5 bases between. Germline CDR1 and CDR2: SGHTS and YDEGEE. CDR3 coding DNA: TGTGCCAGCAGTCGATCGAACACCGGGGAGCTGTTTTTT. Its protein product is CASSRSNTGELFF. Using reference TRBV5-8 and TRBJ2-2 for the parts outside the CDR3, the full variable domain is EAGVTQSPTHLIKTRGQQATLRCSPISGHTSVYWYQQALGLGLQFLLWYDEGEERNRGNFPPRFSGRQFPNYSSELNVNALELEDSALYLCASSRSNTGELFFGEGSRLTVL.

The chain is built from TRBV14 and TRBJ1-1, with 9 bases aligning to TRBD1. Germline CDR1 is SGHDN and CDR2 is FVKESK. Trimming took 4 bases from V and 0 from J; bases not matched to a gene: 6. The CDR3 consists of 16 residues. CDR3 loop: CASSPWTGDVNTEAFF. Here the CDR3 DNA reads TGTGCCAGCAGCCCCTGGACAGGGGATGTGAACACTGAAGCTTTCTTT.

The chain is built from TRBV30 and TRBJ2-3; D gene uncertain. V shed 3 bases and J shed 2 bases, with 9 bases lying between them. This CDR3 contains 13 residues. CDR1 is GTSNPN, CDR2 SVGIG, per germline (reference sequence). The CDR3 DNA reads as TGTGCCTGGAGCCACCACATCACAGATACGCAGTATTTT. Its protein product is CAWSHHITDTQYF.

The CDR3 loop reads CASSLGQGFNYGYTF. CDR3 DNA sequence: TGTGCCAGCAGCTTGGGACAGGGGTTTAACTATGGCTACACCTTC. The rearrangement uses TRBV5-6 and TRBJ1-2, with 8 bases identical to TRBD1. Trimming cost V 0 bases and J 1 base; bases outside gene matches: 2. This CDR3 comprises 15 residues. Germline V gene sequence: CDR1 SGHDT, CDR2 YYEEEE.

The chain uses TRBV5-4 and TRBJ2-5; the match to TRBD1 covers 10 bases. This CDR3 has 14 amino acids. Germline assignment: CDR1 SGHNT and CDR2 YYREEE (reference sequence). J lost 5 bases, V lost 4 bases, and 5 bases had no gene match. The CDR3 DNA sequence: TGTGCCAGCAGCAGGGACAGGGGTTGGGAGACCCAGTACTTC. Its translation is CASSRDRGWETQYF.

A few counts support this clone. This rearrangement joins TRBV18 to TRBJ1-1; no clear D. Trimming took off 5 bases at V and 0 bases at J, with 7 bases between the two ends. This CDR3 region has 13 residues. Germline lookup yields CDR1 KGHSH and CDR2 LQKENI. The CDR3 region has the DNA TGTGCCAGCTCAATGGGCCTGAACACTGAAGCTTTCTTT. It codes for CASSMGLNTEAFF.

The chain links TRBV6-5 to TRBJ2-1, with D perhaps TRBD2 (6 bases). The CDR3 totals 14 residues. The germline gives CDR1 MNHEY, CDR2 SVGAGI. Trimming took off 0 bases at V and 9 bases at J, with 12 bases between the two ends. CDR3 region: CASSYSSRRGEQFF. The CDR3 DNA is TGTGCCAGCAGTTACTCTTCTCGGCGGGGTGAGCAGTTCTTC.